Below are 11 T cell receptor beta chains sequenced from a single sample in a study of cytomegalovirus exposure and HLA in healthy donors. Here immunoSEQ multiplex PCR was the method, and the copy in TCRdb shows in-frame clones only, minus some. The sample contains a few hundred thousand clones, roughly 87% of which appear only once. Sequenced input: PBMCs. The receptors shown here come from a man aged 18-30 years in good health and CMV-seropositive.

The V gene is TRBV28, the J gene TRBJ2-7; D tentatively reads TRBD1 or TRBD2 (5 bases each). V was trimmed by 4 bases and J by 2 bases, leaving 12 bases between them. The CDR3 covers 14 residues. CDR1 MDHEN and CDR2 SYDVKM come from the germline V gene. CDR3 in amino acids: CASSSGTFAYEQYF. For the CDR3, the DNA is TGTGCCAGCAGTTCCGGGACCTTTGCCTACGAGCAGTACTTC.

The CDR3 DNA is TGTGCCAGCAGTTTCCAGGGTAGCACAGATACGCAGTATTTT. Its translation: CASSFQGSTDTQYF. The chain combines TRBV27 with TRBJ2-3; D perhaps matches TRBD1 (5 bases). The CDR3 contains 14 residues. Trimming pared 3 bases from V and 0 bases from J, leaving 7 bases between. Germline values: CDR1 MNHEY, CDR2 SMNVEV (reference sequence).

This sequence joins TRBV7-9 and TRBJ2-1; D not resolved. V was shortened by 5 bases and J by 6 bases, with 14 bases between the two germline ends. Germline-derived CDR1 and CDR2 are SEHNR and FQNEAQ (reference sequence). There are 14 residues in the CDR3. The CDR3 DNA sequence: TGTGCCAGCAGCCCCAGGATAAAGGCCAATGAGCAGTTCTTC. This encodes CASSPRIKANEQFF.

The gene calls are TRBV11-2 and TRBJ1-1; weak D call: TRBD1 (5 bases). The CDR3 length is 15 residues. The germline gives CDR1 SGHAT, CDR2 FQNNGV. V was trimmed by 2 bases and J by 4 bases, leaving 14 bases between them. The CDR3 sequence: CASSLFRGVGTEAFF. The CDR3 DNA reads as TGTGCCAGCAGCTTATTCAGAGGGGTTGGCACTGAAGCTTTCTTT. Based on the CDR3 plus reference TRBV11-2 and TRBJ1-1, the full variable domain is EAGVAQSPRYKIIEKRQSVAFWCNPISGHATLYWYQQILGQGPKLLIQFQNNGVVDDSQLPKDRFSAERLKGVDSTLKIQPAKLEDSAVYLCASSLFRGVGTEAFFGQGTRLTVV.

The chain carries TRBV7-2 and TRBJ2-7; 9 bases map to TRBD2. Germline-derived CDR1 and CDR2 are SGHTA and FQGNSA. V shed 3 bases and J 5 bases; nucleotides not matched to a gene: 8. The CDR3 contains 15 residues. The CDR3 region has the DNA TGTGCCAGCAGCTTTGGGGGCGGGAGGGCCAACGAGCAGTACTTC. Translating it yields CASSFGGGRANEQYF.

The V gene is TRBV7-9, the J gene TRBJ2-7; tentatively, D is TRBD2 (6 bases). V lost 3 bases to trimming and J lost 1 base, with 13 bases between them. Germline-derived CDR1 and CDR2 are SEHNR and FQNEAQ (reference sequence). The CDR3 totals 15 residues. CDR3 loop: CASSFGGSLSYEQYF. For the CDR3, the DNA is TGTGCCAGCAGCTTTGGGGGGAGTTTGTCCTACGAGCAGTACTTC.

The table lists this clone with a count of one. The J gene is TRBJ2-5, the V gene TRBV28; no clear D gene. The germline V gene encodes CDR1 MDHEN and CDR2 SYDVKM. V lost 1 base and J lost 4, with 4 bases in between. There are 12 residues in the CDR3. This CDR3 is CASSLSPETQYF. The CDR3 DNA sequence: TGTGCCAGCAGTTTATCCCCAGAGACCCAGTACTTC.

This clone was counted a few times. In nucleotides, the CDR3 is TGTGCCAGCAGCCCCTCTAGCGGGAGGTCCTACGAGCAGTACTTC. Translated: CASSPSSGRSYEQYF. V gene TRBV7-2 combines with J gene TRBJ2-7; 11 bases fit TRBD2. Germline trimming cut 5 bases from V and 1 base from J; bases unmatched to any gene: 4. The CDR3 is made up of 15 amino acids. Germline CDR1 and CDR2: SGHTA and FQGNSA.

The V gene is TRBV7-9, the J gene TRBJ2-7; D possibly corresponds to TRBD1 (5 bases). Looked up from germline, CDR1 is SEHNR and CDR2 is FQNEAQ (reference sequence). The CDR3 has 14 amino acids. The V end lost 5 bases, the J end lost 6 bases, and 17 bases lay between the germline ends. The CDR3 sequence: CASSPPGHRAEQYF. In DNA, the CDR3 is TGTGCCAGCAGCCCGCCAGGACATAGAGCCGAGCAGTACTTC.

The chain couples TRBV5-1 to TRBJ2-4; D is ambiguous. Trimming took 0 bases from V and 8 from J, leaving 12 bases between them. The V gene's germline CDR1 is SGHRS and CDR2 YFSETQ. This CDR3 is built from 14 residues. For the CDR3, the DNA is TGCGCCAGCAGCTTGGAACTTTGGCGCGACATTCAGTACTTC. Translated, it gives CASSLELWRDIQYF.

The chain couples TRBV7-6 to TRBJ2-7, with D possibly TRBD1 on 5 matching bases. The germline V gene has CDR1 SGHVS and CDR2 FNYEAQ. This CDR3 has 13 residues. Trimming cost V 1 base and J 2 bases, with 6 bases left between them. The CDR3 loop is CASSLGRAYEQYF. CDR3 DNA sequence: TGTGCCAGCAGCTTAGGCAGGGCCTACGAGCAGTACTTC.